This T cell receptor (beta chain) was recovered during a study of CD8+CD57+ T cells in acquired aplastic anemia. General observations from the study: Comparison of patients with controls identified approximately 28 shared CD8+ CDR3 sequences. Any difference that existed in CD8+ Simpson's diversity between patients and controls was not significant.

Before being chosen for sequencing, patients had shown CD8+CD57+ cell expansion by flow cytometry. This clonotype was found many times. Antigen: not known. V shed 6 bases and J shed 2 bases, with 13 bases lying between them. From germline, CDR1 is MNHNS and CDR2 SASEGT. The CDR3 loop spans 14 amino acids. TCR beta VDJ and CDR3 profiles were obtained from a genomic DNA template. MiXCR, run by TCRdb on the reads, gives a single entry per CDR3 protein. The sample consists of approximately 120,000 distinct CDR3 sequences, almost 40% of them appearing once. Sequencing was performed on sorted CD4+, CD8+, or CD8+CD57+ T cells (not recorded which) from PBMCs. The receptor's source is a human donor with aplastic anemia. The gene calls are TRBV6-1 and TRBJ2-5; maybe TRBD1 (6 bases). CDR3 protein: CASSSTGTQETQYF. CDR3 bases: TGTGCCAGCAGCAGTACAGGGACGCAAGAGACCCAGTACTTC.